A single sample gave rise to the 19 T cell receptor beta chains below, sequenced in a study of T cells in Graves' hyperthyroidism and ophthalmopathy. Template material for amplifying TCR beta CDR3 regions consisted of RNA transcripts. First-round RT-PCR with HTBI primers amplified the TCR CDR3 region. One entry per CDR3 protein, called by TCRdb with MiXCR from the multiplex PCR reads. Found here are a few hundred thousand distinct CDR3 sequences, 15% to 19% of them singletons; the top ten hold around an eighth. Sequencing input: blood. Receptors were obtained from a young woman with Graves' hyperthyroidism.

In regard to this clonotype: This clone may be a read error of a much larger clone one base away. The chain joins TRBV14 to TRBJ2-5; D gene uncertain. Trimming shortened V by 2 bases and J by 1 base, and 5 bases separated the two germline ends. In germline, CDR1 is SGHDN, CDR2 FVKESK. The CDR3 has 13 amino acids. The CDR3 protein is CASSQFGQETQYF. The CDR3 DNA reads as TGTGCCAGCAGCCAATTCGGCCAAGAGACCCAGTACTTC.

This clonotype was found many times. The chain couples TRBV10-3 to TRBJ2-7; 9 bases match TRBD1. From germline, CDR1 is ENHRY and CDR2 SYGVKD. The CDR3 covers 13 residues. The junction had 1 base not matched to a gene; V was cut back by 6 bases and J by 1 base. Written as DNA, the CDR3 is TGTGCCATCAGGGGGACAGGGTCCTACGAGCAGTACTTC. It is translated as CAIRGTGSYEQYF.

In this sample, this clonotype turned up many times. This sequence joins TRBV7-2 and TRBJ2-1; D is unclear. The CDR3 totals 13 residues. Trimming took 0 bases from V and 6 from J, leaving 6 bases between them. Germline values: CDR1 SGHTA, CDR2 FQGNSA. CDR3 residues: CASSLARANEQFF. The CDR3 DNA is TGTGCCAGCAGCTTAGCTAGGGCCAATGAGCAGTTCTTC.

This clonotype has at least ten counts. One junction end disagrees with the germline gene, perhaps due to a read error. The CDR3 DNA sequence: TGTGCCAGCACCCAATTCGTTGGTGACGAGCAGTACTTC. This encodes CASTQFVGDEQYF. V and J are TRBV3-1 and TRBJ2-7; D is ambiguous. The CDR3 has 13 residues. The V gene's germline CDR1 is LGHDT and CDR2 YNNKEL (reference sequence).

This clonotype was picked up many times. This chain uses TRBV7-8 with TRBJ2-3, with 7 bases fitting TRBD2. Trimming took 3 bases from V and 4 from J; bases not matched to a gene: 10. Germline assignment: CDR1 SGHVS and CDR2 FQNEAQ. CDR3 length equals 16 residues. The CDR3 region has the DNA TGTGCCAGCAGCTTCCCCGGGACTAAGGGTCCAGATACGCAGTATTTT. Residues: CASSFPGTKGPDTQYF.

This clonotype has more than one count but fewer than ten. The V gene is TRBV19, the J gene TRBJ2-7; 9 positions agree with TRBD1. Germline V CDR1 and CDR2: LNHDA, SQIVND (reference sequence). V shed 8 bases, J shed 4 bases, and the junction held 6 bases outside the gene matches. CDR3 size: 13 residues. In DNA, the CDR3 is TGTGCCAGTGCCACAGGGGGCGGTTACGAGCAGTACTTC. This sequence encodes CASATGGGYEQYF.

The V and J genes are TRBV19 and TRBJ1-6, with 8 bases lining up with TRBD1. The CDR3 is 17 amino acids. CDR1 LNHDA and CDR2 SQIVND come from the germline V gene (reference sequence). V dropped 2 bases and J dropped 6; count of bases not matched to a gene: 9. The CDR3 DNA reads as TGTGCCAGTAGTATAATTGGAGCGACAGGGGTTAATTCACCCCTCCACTTT. Translation gives CASSIIGATGVNSPLHF.

This clonotype was observed a few times. The chain links TRBV6-2 or TRBV6-3 to TRBJ1-5, with a possible D match to TRBD1 (6 bases). The CDR3 totals 16 residues. Per germline, CDR1 MNHEY and CDR2 SVGEGT. V lost 9 bases, J lost 0 bases, and 18 bases lay in between. In DNA form, the CDR3 reads TGTGCCAGTATTGGGGCAGGGGCGATTAGCAATCAGCCCCAGCATTTT. Translating gives CASIGAGAISNQPQHF.

In this sample, this clonotype turned up a few times. The chain has TRBV18 and TRBJ1-2; D perhaps matches TRBD1 (5 bases). The CDR3 extends over 14 amino acids. CDR1 and CDR2 (germline): KGHSH, LQKENI. V was pared by 2 bases and J by 6 bases, with 13 bases between. CDR3 loop: CASSPGGEKDGYTF. The CDR3 bases are TGTGCCAGCTCACCAGGGGGAGAAAAGGATGGCTACACCTTC.

The chain carries TRBV11-3 and TRBJ2-1; D is uncertain. In germline, CDR1 is SGHNT, CDR2 YENEEA. CDR3 length: 17 amino acids. Trimming removed 11 bases at V and 8 bases at J, with 31 bases between. CDR3 in amino acids: CAGGLDYHGEIGDEQFF. In nucleotides, the CDR3 is TGTGCCGGCGGCTTAGATTATCACGGAGAGATTGGAGATGAGCAGTTCTTC. Full variable domain (missing parts from reference TRBV11-3 and TRBJ2-1): EAGVVQSPRYKIIEKKQPVAFWCNPISGHNTLYWYLQNLGQGPELLIRYENEEAVDDSQLPKDRFSAERLKGVDSTLKIQPAELGDSAVYLCAGGLDYHGEIGDEQFFGPGTRLTVL.

This clonotype has more than one count but fewer than ten. This sequence joins TRBV7-6 and TRBJ2-2; no definite D call. V gave up 1 base and J gave up 7 bases, with 7 bases separating them. The CDR3 sequence is 13 residues long. The germline gives CDR1 SGHVS, CDR2 FNYEAQ. CDR3 amino acids: CASSLEDGGELFF. CDR3 nucleotides: TGTGCCAGCAGCTTAGAGGACGGCGGGGAGCTGTTTTTT.

This clonotype has at least ten counts. The V and J genes are TRBV12-3 or TRBV12-4 and TRBJ2-7; perhaps TRBD2 as D (5 bases). Trimming shortened V by 4 bases and J by 0 bases, and 13 bases separated the two germline ends. This CDR3 is 15 amino acids long. CDR3 sequence reads: CASSSSPGISYEQYF. The CDR3 DNA follows: TGTGCCAGCAGTTCCTCCCCGGGAATCTCCTACGAGCAGTACTTC.

The J gene is TRBJ2-2, the V gene TRBV7-6; 8 bases are shared with TRBD1. Per germline, CDR1 SGHVS and CDR2 FNYEAQ. The J segment lost 6 bases and the V segment lost 3 bases, leaving 15 bases of the junction unmatched. The CDR3 consists of 18 residues. This CDR3 reads CASSFNAPRTGLSGELFF. CDR3 DNA: TGTGCCAGCAGCTTTAATGCACCCCGGACAGGGTTGTCCGGGGAGCTGTTTTTT.

J is TRBJ2-5 and V is TRBV7-3, with D unclear. CDR3 size: 15 residues. Germline V gene lookup returns CDR1 SGHTA and CDR2 FQGTGA. V shed 4 bases and J shed 2 bases, with 14 bases lying between them. The CDR3 loop is CASSYDLMGQETQYF. The CDR3 bases are TGTGCCAGCAGCTACGACCTGATGGGGCAAGAGACCCAGTACTTC.

This clonotype came up many times. CDR3 protein: CASSPVGDPPSYEQYF. CDR3 DNA sequence: TGTGCCAGCAGCCCTGTGGGGGATCCACCCTCCTACGAGCAGTACTTC. The chain is built from TRBV5-6 and TRBJ2-7; D may correspond to TRBD1 or TRBD2 (5 bases each). V was clipped by 4 bases and J by 0 bases, with 17 bases between them. Looked up from germline, CDR1 is SGHDT and CDR2 is YYEEEE. This CDR3 has 16 amino acids.

This clonotype was seen at least ten times. The chain carries TRBV13 and TRBJ1-2; D not certain. Germline V gene lookup returns CDR1 PRHDT and CDR2 FYEKMQ (reference sequence). The CDR3 is 14 residues long. V was cut by 2 bases and J by 4 bases, with 11 bases left in between. In DNA form, the CDR3 reads TGTGCCAGCAGCTTATGGAGGTGGCGCTATGGCTACACCTTC. Residues: CASSLWRWRYGYTF.

The chain uses TRBV20-1 and TRBJ2-3; 7 positions agree with TRBD2. The length of the CDR3 is 16 residues. Germline loops: CDR1 DFQATT, CDR2 SNEGSKA (reference sequence). The V gene end was trimmed by 5 bases and the J gene end by 1 base; junction bases not matched to a gene: 12. The DNA of the CDR3 is TGCAGTGCTCTTCAAGCGGGGAGCCTTCGCACAGATACGCAGTATTTT. Amino acid sequence: CSALQAGSLRTDTQYF.

In its sample, this clonotype was seen many times. The V call is TRBV6-1, the J call TRBJ2-7; D not certain. CDR1 and CDR2 from the germline V gene are MNHNS and SASEGT. The CDR3 sequence is 13 residues long. Trimming pared 3 bases from V and 2 bases from J, leaving 8 bases between. CDR3 bases: TGTGCCAGCAGTGACAGTATTGCCTACGAGCAGTACTTC. Protein sequence: CASSDSIAYEQYF.

This clonotype has a count of ten or more. This rearrangement joins TRBV7-9 to TRBJ2-1, with 11 nucleotides matching TRBD2. Trimming took 6 bases from V and 9 from J; bases not matched to a gene: 4. The CDR3 sequence is 13 residues long. Germline loops: CDR1 SEHNR, CDR2 FQNEAQ (reference sequence). The CDR3: CASRDSGRGEQFF. CDR3 DNA: TGTGCCAGCAGGGATAGCGGGAGGGGTGAGCAGTTCTTC.